The clone carrying this T cell receptor (beta chain) was seen many times. Its antigen is as yet unknown. These data belong to a study of neurological immune-mediated disorders. Broader study findings: Phylogenetic grouping assigned the repertoires of 18 of 34 multiple sclerosis patients to a single related-CDR3 cluster, which may represent a signature.

Germline V gene lookup returns CDR1 SGHKS and CDR2 YYEKEE (reference sequence). The CDR3 length is 15 residues. Trimming stripped 3 bases from V and 5 bases from J, with 14 bases between. Over 200 million TCR-beta sequences from 15-18 subjects were obtained in each sequencing run. Via MiXCR, TCRdb re-called the 5' RACE reads, giving one row per CDR3 protein. There are roughly 88,000 distinct CDR3 sequences in the sample; 3.5% occur only once, and 2.5% to 3% lies in the top ten. The source material was PBMCs. This receptor was obtained from a woman aged 45-65 years with multiple sclerosis. This chain links TRBV5-5 with TRBJ1-4; D is uncertain. As DNA, the CDR3 is TGTGCCAGCAGCTGGAGGGAGAACTCGAATGAAAAACTGTTTTTT. Translated: CASSWRENSNEKLFF.